A single sample gave rise to the 4 T cell receptor beta chains below, sequenced in a study of control samples from healthy donors and cancer patients (dated by TCRdb to 2018 to 2021). Receptor amplification or capture employed the immunoSEQ multiplex PCR assay. This is the immuneACCESS table as TCRdb keeps it, with only in-frame sequences that have V and J called. A part of the clones is gone; compared with another copy, unresolved V genes explain less than half, and the rest is unexplained. The sample table contains roughly 120,000 clones; only one count was recorded for over 85% of them. The top ten clones comprise 3.6% of the sample. Source material: blood. The receptors were sampled from a man aged 25 to 40 in good health.

This chain joins TRBV6-2 or TRBV6-3 and TRBJ2-1; a possible D gene is TRBD1 (5 bases). The CDR3 runs 12 residues. Germline-derived CDR1 and CDR2 are MNHEY and SVGEGT. Trimming stripped 5 bases from V and 9 bases from J, with 11 bases between. The CDR3 DNA reads as TGTGCCAGCAGTCTGACAGTGAGTGAGCAGTTCTTC. Translation: CASSLTVSEQFF.

The chain joins TRBV16 to TRBJ2-2; D gene unclear. The CDR3 extends over 13 amino acids. Per germline, CDR1 KGHSY and CDR2 FQNENV. The V end was cut by 1 base, the J end by 5 bases, with 5 bases between. CDR3 DNA sequence: TGTGCCAGCAGCCAATTAGGGACCGGGGAGCTGTTTTTT. This codes for CASSQLGTGELFF.

The rearrangement links TRBV5-1 to TRBJ2-7, with D tentatively TRBD2 (6 bases). This CDR3 has 14 residues. CDR1 is SGHRS and CDR2 is YFSETQ in the germline V gene. Trimming took 4 bases from V and 2 from J, leaving 13 bases between them. CDR3 nucleotide sequence: TGCGCCAGCAGCCCGGGACTGATTACCTACGAGCAGTACTTC. It yields the protein CASSPGLITYEQYF.

The V call is TRBV5-4, the J call TRBJ1-1; D possibly corresponds to TRBD1 (5 bases). V lost 3 bases and J lost 0, with 12 bases in between. This CDR3 has 15 amino acids. Per the germline V gene, CDR1 is SGHNT and CDR2 is YYREEE (reference sequence). The CDR3 bases are TGTGCCAGCAGCTCAGGGACGGAGCTGAACACTGAAGCTTTCTTT. Protein: CASSSGTELNTEAFF.